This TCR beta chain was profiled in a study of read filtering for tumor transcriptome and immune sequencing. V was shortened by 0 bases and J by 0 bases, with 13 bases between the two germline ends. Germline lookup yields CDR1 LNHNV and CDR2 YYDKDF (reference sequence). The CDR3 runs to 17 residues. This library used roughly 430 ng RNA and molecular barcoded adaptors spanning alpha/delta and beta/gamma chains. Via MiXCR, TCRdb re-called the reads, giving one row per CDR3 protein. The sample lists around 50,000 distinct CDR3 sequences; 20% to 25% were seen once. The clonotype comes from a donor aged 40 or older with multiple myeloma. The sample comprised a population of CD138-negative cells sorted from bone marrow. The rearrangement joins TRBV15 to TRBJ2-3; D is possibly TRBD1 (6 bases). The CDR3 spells CATSRDRGRGSTDTQYF. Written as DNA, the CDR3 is TGTGCCACCAGCAGAGATCGGGGCAGGGGCAGCACAGATACGCAGTATTTT.